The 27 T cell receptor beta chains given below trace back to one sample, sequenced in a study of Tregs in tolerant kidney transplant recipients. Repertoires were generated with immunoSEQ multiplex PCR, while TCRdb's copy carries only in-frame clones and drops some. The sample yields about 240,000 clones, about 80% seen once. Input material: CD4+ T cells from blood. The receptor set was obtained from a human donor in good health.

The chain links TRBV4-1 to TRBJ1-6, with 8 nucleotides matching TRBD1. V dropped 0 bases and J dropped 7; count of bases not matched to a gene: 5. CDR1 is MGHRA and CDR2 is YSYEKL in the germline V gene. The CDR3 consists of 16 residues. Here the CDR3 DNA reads TGCGCCAGCAGCCAAGAGACAGGGGCGGGAAATTCACCCCTCCACTTT. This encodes CASSQETGAGNSPLHF.

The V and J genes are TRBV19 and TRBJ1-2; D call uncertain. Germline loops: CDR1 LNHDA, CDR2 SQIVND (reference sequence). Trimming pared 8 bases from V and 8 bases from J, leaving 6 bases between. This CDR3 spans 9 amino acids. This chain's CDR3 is CASRWGYTF. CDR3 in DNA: TGTGCCAGTCGATGGGGCTACACCTTC.

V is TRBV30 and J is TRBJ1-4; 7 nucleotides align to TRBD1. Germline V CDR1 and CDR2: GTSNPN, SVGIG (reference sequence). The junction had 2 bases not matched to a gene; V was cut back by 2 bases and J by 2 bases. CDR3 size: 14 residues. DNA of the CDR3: TGTGCCTGGAGTAGAGGGGGCACTAATGAAAAACTGTTTTTT. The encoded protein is CAWSRGGTNEKLFF. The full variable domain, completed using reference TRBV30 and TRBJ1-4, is SQTIHQWPATLVQPVGSPLSLECTVEGTSNPNLYWYRQAAGRGLQLLFYSVGIGQISSEVPQNLSASRPQDRQFILSSKKLLLSDSGFYLCAWSRGGTNEKLFFGSGTQLSVL.

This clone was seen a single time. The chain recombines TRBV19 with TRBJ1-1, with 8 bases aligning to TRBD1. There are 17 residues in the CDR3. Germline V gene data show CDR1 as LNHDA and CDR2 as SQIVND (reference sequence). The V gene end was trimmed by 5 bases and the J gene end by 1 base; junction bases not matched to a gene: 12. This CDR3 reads CASSGRGRGKGNTEAFF. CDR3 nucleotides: TGTGCCAGTAGTGGCAGGGGGCGAGGAAAGGGGAACACTGAAGCTTTCTTT.

The CDR3 DNA reads TGTGCCAGCAGCTTCAGGGTTTATGGAAACACCATATATTTT. It encodes CASSFRVYGNTIYF. The chain employs TRBV7-9 and TRBJ1-3; weak D call: TRBD1 (5 bases). The CDR3 is made up of 14 amino acids. V was pared by 3 bases and J by 3 bases, with 9 bases between. Germline V gives CDR1 SEHNR, CDR2 FQNEAQ (reference sequence).

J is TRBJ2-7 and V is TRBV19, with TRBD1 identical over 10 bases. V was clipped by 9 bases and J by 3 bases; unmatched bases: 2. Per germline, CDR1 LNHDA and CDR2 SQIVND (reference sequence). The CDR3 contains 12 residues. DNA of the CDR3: TGTGCCAGCCGGGACAGGGGCTACGAGCAGTACTTC. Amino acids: CASRDRGYEQYF.

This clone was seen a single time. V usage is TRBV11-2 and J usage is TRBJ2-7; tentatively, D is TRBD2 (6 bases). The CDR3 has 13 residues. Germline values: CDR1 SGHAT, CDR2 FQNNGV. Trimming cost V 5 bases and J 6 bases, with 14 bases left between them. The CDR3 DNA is TGTGCCAGCAGCCGCAACGGGGGTAGCGAGCAGTACTTC. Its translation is CASSRNGGSEQYF.

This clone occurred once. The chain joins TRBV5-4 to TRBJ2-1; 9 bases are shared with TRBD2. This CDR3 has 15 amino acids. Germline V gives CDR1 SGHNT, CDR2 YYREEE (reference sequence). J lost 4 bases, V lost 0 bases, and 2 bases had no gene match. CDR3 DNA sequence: TGTGCCAGCAGCTTGGGACTAGCGGAGTACAATGAGCAGTTCTTC. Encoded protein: CASSLGLAEYNEQFF.

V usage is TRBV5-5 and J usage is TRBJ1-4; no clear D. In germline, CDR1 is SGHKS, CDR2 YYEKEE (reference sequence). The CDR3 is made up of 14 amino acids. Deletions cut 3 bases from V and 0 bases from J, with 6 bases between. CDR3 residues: CASSSLATNEKLFF. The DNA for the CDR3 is TGTGCCAGCAGCTCCCTAGCAACTAATGAAAAACTGTTTTTT.

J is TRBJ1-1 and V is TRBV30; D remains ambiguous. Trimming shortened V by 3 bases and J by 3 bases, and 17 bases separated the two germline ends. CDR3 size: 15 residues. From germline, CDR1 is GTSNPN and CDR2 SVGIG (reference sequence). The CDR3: CAWSTLGYGYTEAFF. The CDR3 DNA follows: TGTGCCTGGAGCACCCTAGGTTATGGGTACACTGAAGCTTTCTTT.

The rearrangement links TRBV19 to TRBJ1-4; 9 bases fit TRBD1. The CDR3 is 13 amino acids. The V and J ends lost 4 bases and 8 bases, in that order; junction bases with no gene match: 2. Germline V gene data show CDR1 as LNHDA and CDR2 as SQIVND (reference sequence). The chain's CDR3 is CASSKGTGEKLFF. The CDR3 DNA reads TGTGCCAGTAGTAAGGGGACAGGGGAAAAACTGTTTTTT.

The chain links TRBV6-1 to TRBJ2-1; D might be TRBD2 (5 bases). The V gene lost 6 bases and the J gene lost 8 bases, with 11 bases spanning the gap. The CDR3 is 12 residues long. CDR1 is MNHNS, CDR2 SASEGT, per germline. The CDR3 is CASRPLAYEQFF. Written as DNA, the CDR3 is TGTGCCAGCAGGCCCCTAGCATATGAGCAGTTCTTC.

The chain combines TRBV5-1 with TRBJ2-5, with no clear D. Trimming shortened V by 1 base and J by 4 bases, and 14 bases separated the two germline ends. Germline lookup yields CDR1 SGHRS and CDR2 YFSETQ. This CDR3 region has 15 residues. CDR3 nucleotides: TGCGCCAGCAGCTTGAGCCCGACCAGAGGAGAGACCCAGTACTTC. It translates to CASSLSPTRGETQYF.

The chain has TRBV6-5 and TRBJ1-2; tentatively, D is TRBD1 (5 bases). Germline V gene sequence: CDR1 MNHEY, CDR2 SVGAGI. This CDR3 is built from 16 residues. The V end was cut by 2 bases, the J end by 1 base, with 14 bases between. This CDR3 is CASSYNTGTRNYGYTF. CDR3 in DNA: TGTGCCAGCAGTTACAACACCGGGACCCGTAACTATGGCTACACCTTC.

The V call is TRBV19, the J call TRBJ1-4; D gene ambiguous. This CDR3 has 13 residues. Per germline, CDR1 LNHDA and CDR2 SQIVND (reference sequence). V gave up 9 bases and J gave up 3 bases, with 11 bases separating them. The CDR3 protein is CASRPGPNEKLFF. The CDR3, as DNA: TGTGCCAGCCGACCGGGCCCTAATGAAAAACTGTTTTTT.

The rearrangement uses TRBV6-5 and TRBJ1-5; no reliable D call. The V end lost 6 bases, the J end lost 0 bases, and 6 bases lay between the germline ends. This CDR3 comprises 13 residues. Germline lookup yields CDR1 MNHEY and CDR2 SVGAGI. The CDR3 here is CASSPLSNQPQHF. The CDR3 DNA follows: TGTGCCAGCAGCCCTCTTAGCAATCAGCCCCAGCATTTT.

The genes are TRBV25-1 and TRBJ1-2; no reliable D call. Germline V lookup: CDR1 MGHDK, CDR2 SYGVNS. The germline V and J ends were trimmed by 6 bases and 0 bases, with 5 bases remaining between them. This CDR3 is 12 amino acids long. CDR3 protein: CASRRSNYGYTF. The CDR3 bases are TGTGCCAGCAGGCGCTCTAACTATGGCTACACCTTC.

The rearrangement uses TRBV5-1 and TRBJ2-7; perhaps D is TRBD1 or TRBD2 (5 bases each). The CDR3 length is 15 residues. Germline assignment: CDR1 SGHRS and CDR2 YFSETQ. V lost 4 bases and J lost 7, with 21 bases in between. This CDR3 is CASSSSTRGTVEQYF. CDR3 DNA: TGCGCCAGCAGCAGTTCGACGAGAGGGACGGTTGAGCAGTACTTC.

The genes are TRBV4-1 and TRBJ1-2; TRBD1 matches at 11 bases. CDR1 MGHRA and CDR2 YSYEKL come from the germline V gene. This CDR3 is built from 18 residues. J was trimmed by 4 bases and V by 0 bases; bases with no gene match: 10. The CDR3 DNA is TGCGCCAGCAGCCAAGAACGACCGGGACAGGGGGGGATCTATGGCTACACCTTC. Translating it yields CASSQERPGQGGIYGYTF.

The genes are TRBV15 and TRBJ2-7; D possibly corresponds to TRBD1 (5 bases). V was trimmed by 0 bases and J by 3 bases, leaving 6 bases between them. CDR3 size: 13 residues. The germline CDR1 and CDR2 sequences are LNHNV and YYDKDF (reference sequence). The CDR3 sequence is CATSRDTGYEQYF. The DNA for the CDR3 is TGTGCCACCAGCAGAGATACAGGCTACGAGCAGTACTTC.

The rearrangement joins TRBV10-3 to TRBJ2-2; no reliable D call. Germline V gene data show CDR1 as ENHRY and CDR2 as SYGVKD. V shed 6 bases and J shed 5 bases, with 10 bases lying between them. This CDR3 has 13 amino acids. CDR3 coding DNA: TGTGCCATCAGGGCCTCACCTACCGGGGAGCTGTTTTTT. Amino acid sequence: CAIRASPTGELFF.

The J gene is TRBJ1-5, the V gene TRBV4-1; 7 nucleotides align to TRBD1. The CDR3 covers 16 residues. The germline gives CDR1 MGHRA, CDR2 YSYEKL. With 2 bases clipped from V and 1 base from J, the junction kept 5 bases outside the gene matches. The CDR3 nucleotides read TGCGCCAGCAGCCAATTACAGGGGCGAAGCAATCAGCCCCAGCATTTT. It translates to CASSQLQGRSNQPQHF.

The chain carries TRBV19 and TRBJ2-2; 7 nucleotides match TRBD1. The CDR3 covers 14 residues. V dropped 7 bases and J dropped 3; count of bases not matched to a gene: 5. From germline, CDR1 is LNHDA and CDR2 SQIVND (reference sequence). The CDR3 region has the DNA TGTGCCAGTATCAAACAGGGGTACACCGGGGAGCTGTTTTTT. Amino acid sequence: CASIKQGYTGELFF.

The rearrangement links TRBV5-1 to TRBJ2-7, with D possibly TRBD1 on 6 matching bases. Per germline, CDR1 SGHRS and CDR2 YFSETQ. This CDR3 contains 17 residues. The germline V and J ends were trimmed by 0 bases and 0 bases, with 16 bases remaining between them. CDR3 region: CASSLVGGGSSSYEQYF. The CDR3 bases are TGCGCCAGCAGCTTGGTGGGTGGGGGCTCAAGCTCCTACGAGCAGTACTTC.

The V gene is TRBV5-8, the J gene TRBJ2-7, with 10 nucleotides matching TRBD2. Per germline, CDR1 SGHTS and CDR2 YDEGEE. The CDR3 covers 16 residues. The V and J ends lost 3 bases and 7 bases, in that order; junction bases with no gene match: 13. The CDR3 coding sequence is TGTGCCAGCAGCTCACCAGGGAGCGGGAGGGCCCGAGAGCAGTACTTC. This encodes CASSSPGSGRAREQYF.

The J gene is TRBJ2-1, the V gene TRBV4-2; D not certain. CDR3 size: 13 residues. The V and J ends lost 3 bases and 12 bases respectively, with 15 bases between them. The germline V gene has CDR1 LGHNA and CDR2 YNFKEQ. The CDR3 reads CASSHQTPGGQFF. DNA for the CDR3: TGTGCCAGCAGCCACCAGACCCCCGGTGGGCAGTTCTTC.

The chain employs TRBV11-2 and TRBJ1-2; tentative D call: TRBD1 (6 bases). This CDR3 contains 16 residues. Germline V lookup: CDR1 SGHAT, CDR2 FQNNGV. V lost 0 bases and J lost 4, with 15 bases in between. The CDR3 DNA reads TGTGCCAGCAGCTTAGAGGGGGCCAAGACTTCCTATGGCTACACCTTC. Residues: CASSLEGAKTSYGYTF.